This note documents a single T cell receptor (beta chain) sequence. What it recognizes is unknown. Germline V gives CDR1 GTSNPN, CDR2 SVGIG (reference sequence). This CDR3 is 13 amino acids long. With 0 bases removed from V and 3 bases from J, the gap between germline ends came to 7 bases. The data stem from a study of a mutant IDH1 vaccine in newly diagnosed glioma. Documented time point: baseline, week 1 (first vaccination visit). The treatment denotes: pre-vaccination baseline after standard-of-care therapy. Points from the study as a whole: Changes to the top peripheral T cell clonotypes appeared unrelated to pseudoprogression.

Generated by immunoSEQ multiplex PCR, the TCRdb table keeps only in-frame clones and is missing some. The sample lists roughly 99,000 clones; 70% to 90% were seen once. The receptor was isolated from a woman in her forties or fifties with glioma. The V and J genes are TRBV30 and TRBJ2-3; D unresolved. The material was PBMCs, obtained from a glioma patient treated with radiotherapy, temozolomide or both. The chain's CDR3 is CAWSVRITDTQYF. DNA of the CDR3: TGTGCCTGGAGTGTACGAATAACAGATACGCAGTATTTT.